This TCR beta chain was profiled in a study of blood T cell repertoires in COVID-19. Whole-study context: Spain, Italy and the United States supplied samples that represented acute and convalescent COVID-19. Sample material is recorded as cDNA or gDNA derived from T cells, B-cell-depleted T cells, or PBMCs.

The trim removed 1 base at V and 8 bases at J, leaving 4 bases unmatched. Germline values: CDR1 SGHDT, CDR2 YYEEEE. The CDR3 has 14 residues. In the authors' workflow: Estimates of nucleated cell counts were drawn from the amplification of reference gene primers. TCRdb's table, derived via immunoSEQ multiplex PCR, lists solely in-frame clones and lacks some. V, J and clone size are those of that table, while D and trimming were read from the DNA. This table holds under 150,000 clones, approximately 80% found once. The J gene is TRBJ2-1, the V gene TRBV5-6, with 9 positions matching TRBD2. The sample comprised peripheral blood. This clonotype was obtained from a woman of 80 years or more with active or convalescent COVID-19. The DNA for the CDR3 is TGTGCCAGCAGCTTGTGGCGGGGGGGCGATGAGCAGTTCTTC. Translated: CASSLWRGGDEQFF.